One and the same sample provided the 20 T cell receptor beta chains below, sequenced in a study of blood T cell repertoires in COVID-19. Sequencing used immunoSEQ multiplex PCR; TCRdb keeps in-frame clones, though not all of them. The top ten hold 3.6% of the sample, which has 250,000 or so clones, 83% seen once. Sequencing used PBMCs or T cells enriched from blood (not recorded which). These receptors all come from a woman aged 35 to 49 who had been exposed to COVID-19.

V is TRBV10-3 and J is TRBJ2-5; maybe TRBD1 (6 bases). V was clipped by 5 bases and J by 1 base, with 17 bases between them. Germline V gene sequence: CDR1 ENHRY, CDR2 SYGVKD. CDR3 length equals 16 residues. CDR3 DNA sequence: TGTGCCATCAGTAACAAGGGACAAGGGGGCCAAGAGACCCAGTACTTC. This sequence encodes CAISNKGQGGQETQYF.

The genes are TRBV5-1 and TRBJ1-1; D is unresolved. This CDR3 contains 16 residues. Germline CDR1 reads SGHRS; CDR2 reads YFSETQ. Deletions cut 2 bases from V and 0 bases from J, with 14 bases between. The chain's CDR3 is CASSLFTASMNTEAFF. DNA of the CDR3: TGCGCCAGCAGCTTATTCACTGCCTCTATGAACACTGAAGCTTTCTTT.

The chain couples TRBV6-2 or TRBV6-3 to TRBJ1-1; TRBD1 might be the D (6 bases). This CDR3 contains 15 residues. Germline CDR1 is MNHEY and CDR2 is SVGEGT. Deletions cut 5 bases from V and 4 bases from J, with 17 bases between. The CDR3 is CASSILQGSTTEAFF. The CDR3 DNA sequence: TGTGCCAGCAGTATCCTACAGGGTTCGACCACTGAAGCTTTCTTT.

This chain links TRBV19 with TRBJ2-4; 15 nucleotides match TRBD2. Germline CDR1 is LNHDA and CDR2 is SQIVND (reference sequence). The CDR3 totals 18 residues. V was clipped by 4 bases and J by 3 bases; unmatched bases: 7. CDR3 sequence reads: CASSRGLAGGIGKNIQYF. CDR3 nucleotide sequence: TGTGCCAGTAGTAGGGGACTAGCGGGGGGCATTGGCAAAAACATTCAGTACTTC.

The V call is TRBV30, the J call TRBJ1-5; weak D call: TRBD1 (5 bases). Trimming shortened V by 3 bases and J by 4 bases, and 13 bases separated the two germline ends. CDR1 and CDR2 from the germline V gene are GTSNPN and SVGIG (reference sequence). The CDR3 covers 14 residues. The CDR3 DNA sequence: TGTGCCTGGAGCGGGGGGAGAGGAAATCAGCCCCAGCATTTT. It encodes CAWSGGRGNQPQHF. Using reference TRBV30 and TRBJ1-5 for the parts outside the CDR3, the full variable domain is SQTIHQWPATLVQPVGSPLSLECTVEGTSNPNLYWYRQAAGRGLQLLFYSVGIGQISSEVPQNLSASRPQDRQFILSSKKLLLSDSGFYLCAWSGGRGNQPQHFGDGTRLSIL.

The chain carries TRBV2 and TRBJ2-1; TRBD1 is a possible D gene (6 bases). V lost 6 bases and J 9 bases, leaving 18 bases between the germline ends. CDR1 is SNHLY, CDR2 FYNNEI, per germline. This CDR3 region has 14 residues. The DNA of the CDR3 is TGTGCCAGCAGCTACAGGTCAGGGGATAGTGAGCAGTTCTTC. It codes for CASSYRSGDSEQFF.

V gene TRBV7-9 combines with J gene TRBJ2-1; D remains ambiguous. CDR1 is SEHNR and CDR2 is FQNEAQ in the germline V gene (reference sequence). This CDR3 has 12 residues. The V end lost 5 bases, the J end lost 9 bases, and 11 bases lay between the germline ends. In DNA form, the CDR3 reads TGTGCCAGCAGCCAGACCGGCGGTGAGCAGTTCTTC. It translates to CASSQTGGEQFF. Full variable domain (missing parts from reference TRBV7-9 and TRBJ2-1): DTGVSQNPRHKITKRGQNVTFRCDPISEHNRLYWYRQTLGQGPEFLTYFQNEAQLEKSRLLSDRFSAERPKGSFSTLEIQRTEQGDSAMYLCASSQTGGEQFFGPGTRLTVL.

CDR3 protein: CASSSRDRGRETQYF. In nucleotides, the CDR3 is TGTGCCAGCAGCTCCCGGGACAGGGGGCGAGAGACCCAGTACTTC. J is TRBJ2-5 and V is TRBV5-4; 12 bases match TRBD1. Losses at the gene ends were 3 bases for V and 4 bases for J; bases not matched to a gene: 4. The CDR3 contains 15 residues. Germline V gives CDR1 SGHNT, CDR2 YYREEE (reference sequence).

Here the CDR3 reads CASSLRVLETQYF. In DNA, the CDR3 is TGTGCCAGCAGCCTCAGGGTTCTAGAGACCCAGTACTTC. J is TRBJ2-5 and V is TRBV7-2; weak D call: TRBD1 (5 bases). Germline CDR1 SGHTA, CDR2 FQGNSA. The CDR3 has 13 residues. The V end lost 5 bases, the J end lost 4 bases, and 11 bases lay between the germline ends.

This clone was seen only once. The V and J genes are TRBV5-1 and TRBJ1-2, with no clear D. The length of the CDR3 is 15 residues. The germline CDR1 and CDR2 sequences are SGHRS and YFSETQ. V shed 4 bases and J shed 6 bases, with 19 bases lying between them. The CDR3 bases are TGCGCCAGCAGCGCACCCTCCAAAAGCGTGCATGGCTACACCTTC. This codes for CASSAPSKSVHGYTF.

This chain joins TRBV7-6 and TRBJ2-4, with TRBD2 matching 9 bases. The CDR3 totals 16 residues. Germline-derived CDR1 and CDR2 are SGHVS and FNYEAQ. V was clipped by 5 bases and J by 5 bases; unmatched bases: 10. CDR3 amino acids: CASSGSLAGLENIQYF. The CDR3 DNA sequence: TGTGCCAGCAGCGGGTCGCTAGCGGGGCTAGAAAACATTCAGTACTTC.

V is TRBV6-5 and J is TRBJ1-6, with 8 nucleotides matching TRBD1. Trimming at V came to 10 bases and at J to 9 bases, leaving 11 bases not matched to a gene. CDR1 is MNHEY, CDR2 SVGAGI, per germline. The CDR3 totals 14 residues. CDR3 bases: TGTGCCACCAAGAGGACAGGGTCCTTTTCACCCCTCCACTTT. It specifies CATKRTGSFSPLHF.

The gene calls are TRBV19 and TRBJ1-2, with unresolved D. Germline values: CDR1 LNHDA, CDR2 SQIVND (reference sequence). V lost 5 bases to trimming and J lost 4 bases, with 14 bases between them. The CDR3 has 14 residues. CDR3 DNA sequence: TGTGCCAGTAGTTTCGGGAACCCTTCCTATGGCTACACCTTC. Residues: CASSFGNPSYGYTF. Full variable domain (outside the CDR3, taken from reference TRBV19 and TRBJ1-2): DGGITQSPKYLFRKEGQNVTLSCEQNLNHDAMYWYRQDPGQGLRLIYYSQIVNDFQKGDIAEGYSVSREKKESFPLTVTSAQKNPTAFYLCASSFGNPSYGYTFGSGTRLTVV.

CDR3 in amino acids: CASSPKPPARGPYLEQYF. CDR3 DNA sequence: TGTGCCAGCAGCCCAAAGCCCCCAGCGCGGGGGCCGTACCTGGAGCAGTACTTC. The J gene is TRBJ2-7, the V gene TRBV3-1 (or the pseudogene TRBV3-2); a weak D match, TRBD2 (7 bases). The CDR3 loop spans 18 amino acids. Trimming left V 4 bases short and J 7 bases short, with 29 bases between. The V gene's germline CDR1 is LGHDT and CDR2 YNNKEL (reference sequence).

On this clone: Other DNA variants within this sample encode the same CDR3. J is TRBJ1-2 and V is TRBV28, with 12 positions matching TRBD1. The germline gives CDR1 MDHEN, CDR2 SYDVKM. The V and J ends lost 3 bases and 4 bases, in that order; junction bases with no gene match: 6. The CDR3 loop spans 16 amino acids. This CDR3 reads CASSLGGTGGAYGYTF. In nucleotides, the CDR3 is TGTGCCAGCAGTTTGGGGGGGACAGGGGGCGCCTATGGCTACACCTTC.

The chain joins TRBV15 to TRBJ1-5, with 7 bases matching TRBD1. Germline V gene data show CDR1 as LNHNV and CDR2 as YYDKDF (reference sequence). The trim removed 8 bases at V and 0 bases at J, leaving 7 bases unmatched. This CDR3 has 15 amino acids. The CDR3 DNA reads TGTGCCACCCGTCCGGGACAGTATAGCAATCAGCCCCAGCATTTT. Amino acid sequence: CATRPGQYSNQPQHF. The whole variable domain, filled in from reference TRBV15 and TRBJ1-5, reads DAMVIQNPRYQVTQFGKPVTLSCSQTLNHNVMYWYQQKSSQAPKLLFHYYDKDFNNEADTPDNFQSRRPNTSFCFLDIRSPGLGDTAMYLCATRPGQYSNQPQHFGDGTRLSIL.

The chain links TRBV7-9 to TRBJ1-4; the match to TRBD1 covers 9 bases. Germline V gene sequence: CDR1 SEHNR, CDR2 FQNEAQ (reference sequence). CDR3 length: 16 amino acids. V trimming: 4 bases; J trimming: 6 bases; junction bases outside the gene matches: 9. CDR3 sequence: CASSSARTGVYEKLFF. The CDR3 bases are TGTGCCAGCAGCTCCGCGAGGACAGGGGTATATGAAAAACTGTTTTTT.

V gene TRBV11-3 combines with J gene TRBJ2-2; D gene unclear. The V end was cut by 5 bases, the J end by 4 bases, with 5 bases between. Germline V gives CDR1 SGHNT, CDR2 YENEEA. The CDR3 is 12 amino acids. The CDR3, as DNA: TGTGCCAGCAGCCCTACCACCGGGGAGCTGTTTTTT. Translated, it gives CASSPTTGELFF. The variable domain in full, completed from reference TRBV11-3 and TRBJ2-2, reads EAGVVQSPRYKIIEKKQPVAFWCNPISGHNTLYWYLQNLGQGPELLIRYENEEAVDDSQLPKDRFSAERLKGVDSTLKIQPAELGDSAVYLCASSPTTGELFFGEGSRLTVL.

This clone was seen a few times. This chain uses TRBV7-6 with TRBJ1-1, with a possible D match to TRBD1 (5 bases). The CDR3 has 16 residues. Trimming removed 2 bases from V and 0 bases from J, with 13 bases in between. Per germline, CDR1 SGHVS and CDR2 FNYEAQ. CDR3 sequence: CASSLRAGTLNTEAFF. Here the CDR3 DNA reads TGTGCCAGCAGCTTAAGGGCGGGGACTCTGAACACTGAAGCTTTCTTT.

The chain uses TRBV7-3 and TRBJ2-3; the D is unclear. Trimming removed 4 bases from V and 5 bases from J, with 10 bases in between. CDR1 SGHTA and CDR2 FQGTGA come from the germline V gene. The CDR3 is 13 residues long. CDR3 in DNA: TGTGCCAGCAGCTCCGGGTCCAAAGATACGCAGTATTTT. Its translation: CASSSGSKDTQYF.